Sequencing of this T cell receptor beta chain was carried out in a study of T cell responses to AZD1222 COVID-19 vaccine. Regarding the study as a whole: Just a handful of AZD1222 recipients tested seropositive at baseline. Most donors were white British, females outnumbered males, and clonal diversity was possibly underestimated. Unmutated variant regions reportedly attract nearly half of all spike-specific TCRs.

Note on this clone: Its target is unknown.

Repertoires were generated with immunoSEQ multiplex PCR, while TCRdb's copy carries only in-frame clones and drops some. The data contain around 110,000 clones, 85% to 95% of them seen just once; the ten biggest clones take up over 2.5%. The specimen comprised peripheral blood, sampled on day 0 of AZD1222 vaccination. This clonotype originated in an adult in good health.

The CDR3 sequence is CASSQVAGNYEQYF. In DNA form, the CDR3 reads TGTGCCAGCAGCCAAGTAGCGGGGAACTACGAGCAGTACTTC. The J gene is TRBJ2-7, the V gene TRBV3-1 (or the pseudogene TRBV3-2), with 8 bases lining up with TRBD2. V shed 1 base and J 3 bases; nucleotides not matched to a gene: 2. Germline CDR1 is LGHDT and CDR2 is YNNKEL (reference sequence). The CDR3 extends over 14 amino acids.